This T cell receptor (beta chain) was obtained from a study of blood T cell repertoires in COVID-19. About the research overall: Donors in the United States, Italy and Spain gave samples during acute or convalescent COVID-19. PBMCs, B-cell-depleted T cells, or T cells were the source of the cDNA or gDNA that made up the material.

The data were produced by immunoSEQ multiplex PCR, yet TCRdb's version contains in-frame clones alone and is incomplete. The sample contains 90,000 to 150,000 clones, 77% of which appear only once. The sequence derives from a human donor in a cohort sampled during active COVID-19. What was sequenced was peripheral blood.

The CDR3 here is CASSSTQGSEQPQHF. The CDR3 coding sequence is TGTGCCAGCAGTTCTACACAGGGTTCGGAACAGCCCCAGCATTTT. The chain uses TRBV6-2 or TRBV6-3 and TRBJ1-5; weak D call: TRBD1 (6 bases). The CDR3 has 15 amino acids. In germline, CDR1 is MNHEY, CDR2 SVGEGT. With 4 bases removed from V and 7 bases from J, the gap between germline ends came to 17 bases.